These T cell receptor beta chains were read from a single sample in a study of blood T cell repertoires in COVID-19. The assay was immunoSEQ multiplex PCR, and TCRdb's table has in-frame clones only and misses some. The sample has 200,000 to 250,000 clones, 83% seen once. The specimen sequenced was peripheral blood. The receptor source for this set is a woman aged 25 to 39 with COVID-19, enrolled during active disease. CDR3s include the opening cysteine and the closing phenylalanine or tryptophan. D genes are given only for firm matches. Some rows mark clone size as missing; the rest say once, few, many or name a class of expanded clone.

size: few
V: TRBV5-8
J: TRBJ1-1
D: NA
CDR3: CASSLDRETTEAFF
DNA: TGTGCCAGCAGCTTGGACAGGGAGACCACTGAAGCTTTCTTT

size: NA
V: TRBV5-6
J: TRBJ2-1
D: NA
CDR3: CASNLEYNEQFF
DNA: TGTGCCAGCAACCTGGAGTACAATGAGCAGTTCTTC

size: NA
V: TRBV27
J: TRBJ2-5
D: TRBD1
CDR3: CASMSQGKETQYF
DNA: TGTGCCAGCATGTCACAGGGGAAAGAGACCCAGTACTTC

size: NA
V: TRBV5-4
J: TRBJ2-2
D: TRBD2
CDR3: CASSSRPELASTGELFF
DNA: TGTGCCAGCAGCTCCCGACCCGAACTAGCGAGCACCGGGGAGCTGTTTTTT

size: NA
V: TRBV9
J: TRBJ2-7
D: TRBD2
CDR3: CASGSGNHEQYF
DNA: TGTGCCAGTGGGAGCGGGAACCACGAGCAGTACTTC

size: NA
V: TRBV19
J: TRBJ1-3
D: NA
CDR3: CASSIGLSSGNTIYF
DNA: TGTGCCAGTAGTATAGGACTTTCCTCTGGAAACACCATATATTTT

size: NA
V: TRBV9
J: TRBJ2-6
D: NA
CDR3: CASSVQPEGSGANVLTF
DNA: TGTGCCAGCAGCGTGCAACCCGAGGGATCTGGGGCCAACGTCCTGACTTTC

size: NA
V: TRBV6-5
J: TRBJ1-2
D: NA
CDR3: CASSLRVDYGYTF
DNA: TGTGCCAGCAGCCTCAGGGTGGACTATGGCTACACCTTC

size: once
V: TRBV10-1
J: TRBJ1-4
D: TRBD1
CDR3: CAGRPGTAYEKLFF
DNA: TGCGCCGGTCGACCCGGGACAGCCTATGAAAAACTGTTTTTT

size: NA
V: TRBV7-2
J: TRBJ2-5
D: NA
CDR3: CASRRQLAQETQYF
DNA: TGTGCCAGCAGAAGACAACTAGCCCAAGAGACCCAGTACTTC

size: NA
V: TRBV9
J: TRBJ2-2
D: NA
CDR3: CASSVGGVTTGELFF
DNA: TGTGCCAGCAGCGTAGGCGGGGTCACCACCGGGGAGCTGTTTTTT

size: few
V: TRBV30
J: TRBJ1-3
D: NA
CDR3: CAYPGPSGNTIYF
DNA: TGTGCCTATCCAGGTCCCTCTGGAAACACCATATATTTT

size: NA
V: TRBV7-2
J: TRBJ2-2
D: TRBD2
CDR3: CASSLVFSAGGNTGELFF
DNA: TGTGCCAGCAGCTTAGTCTTTTCAGCGGGGGGCAACACCGGGGAGCTGTTTTTT

size: NA
V: TRBV29-1
J: TRBJ2-1
D: TRBD2
CDR3: CSVGAGGILNEQFF
DNA: TGCAGCGTTGGGGCGGGAGGGATCCTCAATGAGCAGTTCTTC

size: NA
V: TRBV5-1
J: TRBJ2-3
D: NA
CDR3: CASSLVVADTQYF
DNA: TGCGCCAGCAGCTTGGTTGTAGCAGATACGCAGTATTTT

size: NA
V: TRBV9
J: TRBJ2-7
D: NA
CDR3: CASSVEDRGAPYEQYF
DNA: TGTGCCAGCAGCGTAGAGGACCGGGGGGCCCCCTACGAGCAGTACTTC

size: NA
V: TRBV9
J: TRBJ1-1
D: NA
CDR3: CASSVARSRAEPEAFF
DNA: TGTGCCAGCAGCGTAGCCCGGTCGAGGGCCGAACCTGAAGCTTTCTTT

size: NA
V: TRBV24-1
J: TRBJ2-5
D: TRBD2
CDR3: CATSDTKRGAQETQYF
DNA: TGTGCCACCAGTGATACCAAGCGGGGGGCCCAAGAGACCCAGTACTTC

size: NA
V: TRBV5-4
J: TRBJ2-1
D: NA
CDR3: CASSFFIGGNEQFF
DNA: TGTGCCAGCAGCTTCTTTATCGGAGGAAATGAGCAGTTCTTC

size: NA
V: TRBV4-1
J: TRBJ1-2
D: NA
CDR3: CASSQLGPGDHGYTF
DNA: TGCGCCAGCAGCCAACTGGGGCCGGGGGACCATGGCTACACCTTC